The clone carrying this T cell receptor (beta chain) has just a few counts. Antigen specificity is unknown. The source of the sample is a study of cytomegalovirus exposure and HLA in healthy donors. The study, taken as a whole, reports: The CMV antigen specificity of three CMV-associated chains was confirmed through in vitro analysis.

PCR involved 60 Vbeta and 13 Jbeta primers. Sequencing used immunoSEQ multiplex PCR; TCRdb keeps in-frame clones, though not all of them. The table shows about 130,000 clones, with 70% to 80% occurring only once. The CDR3 length is 13 residues. Trimming pared 2 bases from V and 8 bases from J, leaving 12 bases between. The V gene's germline CDR1 is SGHDN and CDR2 FVKESK. The rearrangement joins TRBV14 to TRBJ1-2; D not resolved. The clonotype comes from a man between 35 and 55 years old in good health and CMV-seronegative. Sequenced: PBMCs. The CDR3 bases are TGTGCCAGCAGCCAAAACTTGATTTGGGGCTACACCTTC. It translates to CASSQNLIWGYTF. The whole variable domain, remainder taken from reference TRBV14 and TRBJ1-2, is EAGVTQFPSHSVIEKGQTVTLRCDPISGHDNLYWYRRVMGKEIKFLLHFVKESKQDESGMPNNRFLAERTGGTYSTLKVQPAELEDSGVYFCASSQNLIWGYTFGSGTRLTVV.